Sequencing of this T cell receptor (beta chain) was carried out in a study of T cell repertoires in cytomegalovirus infection. TCRdb re-called the reads with MiXCR, one entry per CDR3 protein. The table shows approximately 320,000 distinct CDR3 sequences, with approximately 9.5% occurring only once. Germline V lookup: CDR1 MNHEY, CDR2 SMNVEV (reference sequence). This CDR3 spans 14 amino acids. Trimming took 5 bases from V and 2 from J, leaving 12 bases between them. The chain couples TRBV27 to TRBJ1-2, with unresolved D. The sample was PBMCs. The receptor's source is a human donor in good health (CMV status not recorded). Some clones in this sample may be carry-over from other donors' samples. The CDR3 bases are TGTGCCAGCAGTAGGTACGGAGGGAACTATGGCTACACCTTC. Translation gives CASSRYGGNYGYTF.